The subject of this entry is one T cell receptor (beta chain). The antigen it recognizes is unknown. Nothing much larger sits one base from this clone, and base qualities are not available. CDR1 SGHKS and CDR2 YYEKEE were looked up in the germline V gene (reference sequence). Relative to germline, V is 0 bases shorter and J is 5 bases shorter, with 11 bases between their ends. Measured from the cysteine to the phenylalanine, the CDR3 is 14 residues long. Here the CDR3 DNA is all that survives: 42 bases in frame from base 1. This entry belongs to a study of blood T cell repertoires in COVID-19 (dated by TCRdb to 2018 to 2020). Some background on the complete study: Samples from collaborators originated in the United States, Italy and Spain and spanned both the acute and convalescent phases of COVID-19. Sample metadata almost always included a de-identified subject ID, COVID-19 status, age in years and sex. Deeply sampled blood TCRbeta repertoires from subjects exposed to, actively infected with, or recovered from COVID-19 were included in the dataset. The repertoires were released in a freely available public database intended as a resource for research on the immune response to SARS-CoV-2. Where available, HLA class I and class II types were taken from metadata supplied by the sample provider and were not determined by assay-based typing. The samples were drawn from the first 160 participants of the ongoing ImmuneRACE study and from under 1,500 subjects provided by 6 global collaborators. The prospective study material was composed of cDNA or gDNA derived from T cells, B-cell-depleted T cells, or PBMCs.

TCRbeta CDR3 regions were amplified from genomic DNA using the immunoSEQ Assay, a bias-controlled multiplex PCR. In the source study's methods: The number of nucleated cells in each sample was estimated by amplification of reference gene primers within the assay. To quantify the absolute abundance of each unique TCRbeta CDR3 rearrangement, sequence reads were collapsed and filtered. Productive Simpson clonality was computed per sample as the square root of Simpson's diversity index over productive rearrangements. Drawn from immuneACCESS, this table holds only the in-frame rearrangements with V and J called that TCRdb kept. Clones are partly lost; checked studies trace under half to an unresolved V gene and leave the rest unexplained. Clonal size and the V and J genes are those of that table, whereas D and trimming came from the DNA. The sample has under 200,000 clones on record, just under 85% of them singletons. The top ten clones comprise about 8.8% of the sample.

In Seattle, one collaborating source enrolled patients while the infection was active and tracked those patients longitudinally over the course of disease. Collaborating institutions collected whole blood in K2EDTA tubes following their own protocols. For TCRbeta analysis, collaborators shipped samples as frozen whole blood, isolated PBMCs, or DNA extracted from either of those sample types. The investigation overall reported the following: Clinical and demographic metadata were provided uncurated, with the amount varying by source and participant.

This clonotype was obtained from a woman older than 75 with COVID-19, enrolled during active disease. The source material was peripheral blood. This chain is built from TRBV5-5 and TRBJ1-2; too little of a D gene remains to name it. The CDR3 reads as follows: CASSLGTVLYGYTF. The DNA reads TGTGCCAGCAGCTTGGGTACAGTCCTTTATGGCTACACCTTC.